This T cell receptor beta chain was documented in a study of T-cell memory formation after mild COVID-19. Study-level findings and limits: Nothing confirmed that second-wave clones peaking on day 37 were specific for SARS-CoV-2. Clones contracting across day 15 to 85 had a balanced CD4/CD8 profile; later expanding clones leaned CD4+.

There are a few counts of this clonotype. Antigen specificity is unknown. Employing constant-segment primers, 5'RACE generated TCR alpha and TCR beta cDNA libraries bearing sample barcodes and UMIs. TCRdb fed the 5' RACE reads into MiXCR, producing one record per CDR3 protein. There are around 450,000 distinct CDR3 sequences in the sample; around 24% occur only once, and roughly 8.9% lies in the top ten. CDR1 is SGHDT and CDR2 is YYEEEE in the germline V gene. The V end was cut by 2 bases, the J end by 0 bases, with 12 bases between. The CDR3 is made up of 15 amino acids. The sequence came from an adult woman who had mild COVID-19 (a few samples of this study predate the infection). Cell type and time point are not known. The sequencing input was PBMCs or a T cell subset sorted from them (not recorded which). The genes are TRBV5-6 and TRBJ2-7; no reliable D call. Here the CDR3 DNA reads TGTGCCAGCAGCTTCGGTTTATCTAGCTCCTACGAGCAGTACTTC. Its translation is CASSFGLSSSYEQYF.